This is a list of T cell receptor beta chains from one sample in a study of shared clonotypes between healthy human individuals. The table came from immunoSEQ multiplex PCR; TCRdb's copy has only in-frame clones and leaves some out. The sample shows roughly 1 million clones, about 84% of them seen only once. Sequenced input: memory CD4+ T cells from PBMCs. Receptors originate from a young man in good health. Some clones in this sample may be carry-over from other donors' samples. CDR3s include the opening cysteine and the closing phenylalanine or tryptophan. The order of the fields is V gene, J gene, CDR3 protein.

TRBV5-1	TRBJ2-2	CASRLGTGELFF
TRBV5-4	TRBJ2-3	CASSPPTGTDTQYF
TRBV4-2	TRBJ2-2	CASSQEPLGAANTGELFF
TRBV11-2	TRBJ2-1	CASSPQLAATYNEQFF
TRBV6-5	TRBJ1-2	CASSSFVLRGGAGYTF
TRBV5-1	TRBJ2-7	CASSLIRGEQYF
TRBV11-1	TRBJ2-7	CASSPARVGWGSYEQYF
TRBV5-3	TRBJ2-3	CARSLAGGSGTDTQYF
TRBV21-1	TRBJ1-1	CASSNVGDTEAFF
TRBV5-1	TRBJ1-2	CASSLADRGNGYTF
TRBV30	TRBJ2-1	CAWSRLAGSWEQFF
TRBV6-1	TRBJ1-1	CASSDLDEAFF
TRBV28	TRBJ1-2	CASRQGHYGYTF
TRBV18	TRBJ2-2	CASSPRIPETGELFF
TRBV2	TRBJ1-4	CASRGTGVRNEKLFF
TRBV7-9	TRBJ2-7	CASSAQNRGTHEQYF
TRBV19	TRBJ2-1	CASSRELNFNEQFF
TRBV28	TRBJ2-3	CASSQTGTSGRRSTDTQYF
TRBV25-1	TRBJ1-2	CASSPSFEIRGVAGGYTF
TRBV16	TRBJ2-4	CASSQIAATRAKNIQYF
TRBV11-2	TRBJ2-5	CASSLDKRLAGGETQYF
TRBV7-2	TRBJ2-3	CASSLSSPGVGDTQYF
TRBV2	TRBJ2-5	CASSEAIGQYF
TRBV18	TRBJ1-4	CASSPDRGGEKLFF
TRBV2	TRBJ2-7	CASRTGHPYEQYF
TRBV5-1	TRBJ2-5	CASSLLNGQQETQYF
TRBV29-1	TRBJ1-5	CSVASDNSNQPQHF
TRBV27	TRBJ1-1	CASSLWGYTEAFF
TRBV2	TRBJ1-2	CASTAGGFYGYTF
TRBV29-1	TRBJ2-6	CSVRGQGGLSGANVLTF
TRBV14	TRBJ2-4	CASSQGGGVDIQYF
TRBV5-1	TRBJ1-2	CASSLKGQGSPSFGYTF
TRBV4-3	-	CASSQAPTSGRYQETQYF
TRBV4-1	TRBJ1-5	CASSQELNRGLSNQPQHF
TRBV9	TRBJ2-5	CASSAIAGTQETQYF
TRBV27	TRBJ2-5	CASSLVGETQYF
TRBV5-3	TRBJ2-5	CASSSPGLETQYF
TRBV6-1	TRBJ1-4	CASAGGRGEKLFF